This T cell receptor (beta chain) derives from a study of beta chain features in type 1 diabetes. Investigators reverse transcribed all isolated RNA, so they sequenced expressed TCRB transcripts. The method was immunoSEQ multiplex PCR; TCRdb's version includes in-frame clones alone and lacks a portion of them. The sample shows 360,000 or so clones, roughly a fifth of them seen only once. The germline CDR1 and CDR2 sequences are LGHNA and YSLEER. V gave up 3 bases and J gave up 4 bases; unmatched junction bases: 1. The CDR3 is 15 amino acids. Sequencing was done on a sample of naive CD4+ T cells from blood. This chain links TRBV4-3 with TRBJ1-4; the match to TRBD1 covers 11 bases. This TCR derives from a woman younger than 30 in good health. The DNA of the CDR3 is TGCGCCAGCAGCCAGGACAGGGGGCATAATGAAAAACTGTTTTTT. This translates into CASSQDRGHNEKLFF.